This T cell receptor (beta chain) was observed in a study of technical replicates of blood from four donors. The CDR3 runs to 15 residues. Trimming removed 8 bases from V and 2 bases from J; junction bases left unmatched: 10. Germline lookup yields CDR1 SNHLY and CDR2 FYNNEI. The assay was immunoSEQ multiplex PCR, and TCRdb's table has in-frame clones only and misses some. The sample comprises about 89,000 clones, approximately 96% of which are singletons, and 0.2% to 0.3% rests with the top ten. Sequenced sample: T cells isolated from PBMCs. The source of this sequence is a human donor in good health. This chain connects TRBV2 to TRBJ1-2; 8 nucleotides agree with TRBD1. CDR3 bases: TGTGCCAGCTCCGGGACAGGACACCACAACTATGGCTACACCTTC. Protein product: CASSGTGHHNYGYTF.